The 17 T cell receptor beta chains reported below all come from one sample, sequenced in a study of blood T cell repertoires in COVID-19. Sequencing used immunoSEQ multiplex PCR; TCRdb keeps in-frame clones, though not all of them. The sample holds over 150,000 clones, roughly 90% seen once. The sequenced material came from peripheral blood. These receptor sequences come from a woman aged 55-70 years who had recovered from COVID-19.

This chain uses TRBV5-1 with TRBJ2-1; tentative D call: TRBD1 (6 bases). V lost 4 bases and J 12 bases, leaving 17 bases between the germline ends. The CDR3 is made up of 13 amino acids. CDR1 SGHRS and CDR2 YFSETQ come from the germline V gene. CDR3 nucleotide sequence: TGCGCCAGCAGCGTATACTTACAGGGTGCGCAGTTCTTC. Translated, it gives CASSVYLQGAQFF.

The chain recombines TRBV2 with TRBJ2-7; D call uncertain. The CDR3 has 13 amino acids. Deletions cut 10 bases from V and 0 bases from J, with 13 bases between. The germline CDR1 and CDR2 sequences are SNHLY and FYNNEI. The CDR3 reads CANRTVSSYEQYF. For the CDR3, the DNA is TGTGCCAACAGAACCGTGAGCTCCTACGAGCAGTACTTC.

The V and J genes are TRBV7-9 and TRBJ1-6; D is unclear. CDR3 length: 13 residues. The germline CDR1 and CDR2 sequences are SEHNR and FQNEAQ (reference sequence). V lost 1 base, J lost 8 bases, and 6 bases lay in between. The CDR3 DNA reads TGTGCCAGCAGCTTAGGCTCAGATTCACCCCTCCACTTT. Translated, it gives CASSLGSDSPLHF.

The chain carries TRBV2 and TRBJ1-5, with 8 bases fitting TRBD1. J lost 5 bases, V lost 7 bases, and 7 bases had no gene match. The CDR3 totals 14 residues. Germline V gene lookup returns CDR1 SNHLY and CDR2 FYNNEI. The CDR3 DNA is TGTGCCAGCAACGGACAGGGAGAGTATCAGCCCCAGCATTTT. Residues: CASNGQGEYQPQHF. The whole variable domain, remainder taken from reference TRBV2 and TRBJ1-5, is EPEVTQTPSHQVTQMGQEVILRCVPISNHLYFYWYRQILGQKVEFLVSFYNNEISEKSEIFDDQFSVERPDGSNFTLKIRSTKLEDSAMYFCASNGQGEYQPQHFGDGTRLSIL.

CDR3 protein: CASSEGNYGYTF. The CDR3 DNA follows: TGTGCCAGTAGTGAGGGTAACTATGGCTACACCTTC. The rearrangement links TRBV19 to TRBJ1-2; D gene uncertain. The CDR3 length is 12 residues. The V end lost 5 bases, the J end lost 1 base, and 5 bases lay between the germline ends. Germline CDR1 reads LNHDA; CDR2 reads SQIVND (reference sequence).

The chain recombines TRBV2 with TRBJ2-3; 7 bases are a match to TRBD2. The CDR3 has 11 residues. Germline CDR1 is SNHLY and CDR2 is FYNNEI. Trimming removed 6 bases from V and 9 bases from J; junction bases left unmatched: 3. The DNA of the CDR3 is TGTGCCAGCAGCGGGACTATAACGCAGTATTTT. As protein: CASSGTITQYF.

The chain couples TRBV5-1 to TRBJ1-1; no reliable D call. Germline V CDR1 and CDR2: SGHRS, YFSETQ. The CDR3 length is 18 residues. Trimming removed 4 bases at V and 0 bases at J, with 22 bases between. This chain's CDR3 is CASSDGRIKKLMNTEAFF. In nucleotides, the CDR3 is TGCGCCAGCAGCGACGGCAGGATAAAAAAACTTATGAACACTGAAGCTTTCTTT. The full variable domain, its missing parts supplied by reference TRBV5-1 and TRBJ1-1, is KAGVTQTPRYLIKTRGQQVTLSCSPISGHRSVSWYQQTPGQGLQFLFEYFSETQRNKGNFPGRFSGRQFSNSRSEMNVSTLELGDSALYLCASSDGRIKKLMNTEAFFGQGTRLTVV.

The chain has TRBV28 and TRBJ1-2; 7 nucleotides line up with TRBD1. The CDR3 spans 11 residues. The V and J ends lost 6 bases and 5 bases, in that order; junction bases with no gene match: 0. CDR1 and CDR2 (germline): MDHEN, SYDVKM. Here the CDR3 reads CASRTGYGYTF. DNA of the CDR3: TGTGCCAGCAGGACAGGGTATGGCTACACCTTC.

The V call is TRBV7-9, the J call TRBJ1-5, with no clear D. The CDR3 is 14 residues long. Deletions cut 2 bases from V and 3 bases from J, with 8 bases between. Germline V CDR1 and CDR2: SEHNR, FQNEAQ (reference sequence). The CDR3 nucleotides are TGTGCCAGCAGCTTATCCCAGGTCAATCAGCCCCAGCATTTT. This codes for CASSLSQVNQPQHF.

CDR3 protein: CASSSTGVKLFF. Here the CDR3 DNA reads TGTGCCAGCAGTTCCACAGGGGTAAAACTGTTTTTT. The chain combines TRBV28 with TRBJ1-4, with TRBD1 matching 7 bases. The CDR3 has 12 amino acids. Germline CDR1 and CDR2: MDHEN and SYDVKM. V was pared by 4 bases and J by 10 bases, with 3 bases of the junction left unmatched. Full variable domain (outside the CDR3, taken from reference TRBV28 and TRBJ1-4): DVKVTQSSRYLVKRTGEKVFLECVQDMDHENMFWYRQDPGLGLRLIYFSYDVKMKEKGDIPEGYSVSREKKERFSLILESASTNQTSMYLCASSSTGVKLFFGSGTQLSVL.

The chain employs TRBV28 and TRBJ2-7; 11 bases are shared with TRBD2. The CDR3 consists of 14 residues. Germline CDR1 MDHEN, CDR2 SYDVKM. V shed 6 bases, J shed 3 bases, and the junction held 4 bases outside the gene matches. Here the CDR3 reads CASSIGLAGYEQYF. For the CDR3, the DNA is TGTGCCAGCAGCATTGGACTAGCGGGCTACGAGCAGTACTTC.

CDR3 DNA sequence: TGCGCCAGCAGCCAAGATGGGGCGGGGGGCGTCTACGAGCAGTACTTC. Encoded protein: CASSQDGAGGVYEQYF. The chain recombines TRBV4-1 with TRBJ2-7, with 8 nucleotides matching TRBD2. CDR1 is MGHRA, CDR2 YSYEKL, per germline. The CDR3 is 16 residues long. V shed 0 bases and J 3 bases; nucleotides not matched to a gene: 7.

The chain recombines TRBV4-1 with TRBJ2-1, with D maybe TRBD1 (5 bases). This CDR3 has 15 amino acids. Germline-derived CDR1 and CDR2 are MGHRA and YSYEKL. Trimming took 0 bases from V and 0 from J, leaving 6 bases between them. CDR3 loop: CASSQDQGSYNEQFF. The CDR3 bases are TGCGCCAGCAGCCAAGATCAGGGCTCCTACAATGAGCAGTTCTTC.

Concerning this clone itself: The sample has other DNA sequences that encode this CDR3 too. The V gene is TRBV28, the J gene TRBJ2-7; D is undetermined. The CDR3 totals 12 residues. V was trimmed by 1 base and J by 3 bases, leaving 4 bases between them. CDR1 and CDR2 from the germline V gene are MDHEN and SYDVKM. CDR3 coding DNA: TGTGCCAGCAGTTTATCAGGCTACGAGCAGTACTTC. Encoded protein: CASSLSGYEQYF.

The rearrangement joins TRBV3-1 (or the pseudogene TRBV3-2) to TRBJ2-7; possible D gene TRBD1, 5 bases. Trimming removed 1 base from V and 5 bases from J, with 9 bases in between. This CDR3 contains 13 residues. CDR1 and CDR2 (germline): LGHDT, YNNKEL (reference sequence). CDR3 nucleotides: TGTGCCAGCAGCCAAGGAAGGGGCAACGAGCAGTACTTC. The encoded protein is CASSQGRGNEQYF.

This rearrangement joins TRBV3-1 (or the pseudogene TRBV3-2) to TRBJ2-5; a possible D gene is TRBD2 (6 bases). The length of the CDR3 is 15 residues. Trimming cost V 1 base and J 1 base, with 10 bases left between them. Germline assignment: CDR1 LGHDT and CDR2 YNNKEL (reference sequence). CDR3 coding DNA: TGTGCCAGCAGCCAAGCCCCGGGGGTCCAAGAGACCCAGTACTTC. This gives the protein CASSQAPGVQETQYF.

The V gene is TRBV10-3, the J gene TRBJ2-3; 11 bases fit TRBD2. This CDR3 contains 15 residues. Germline CDR1 ENHRY, CDR2 SYGVKD. Trimming at V came to 7 bases and at J to 5 bases, leaving 8 bases not matched to a gene. CDR3 region: CAINLSGGAGDTQYF. The CDR3 DNA reads TGTGCCATCAACCTTAGCGGGGGGGCTGGAGATACGCAGTATTTT.